These T cell receptor beta chains were read from a single sample in a study of early stage breast cancer tumors. Measured with immunoSEQ multiplex PCR; TCRdb has only the in-frame clones, and not every one. The table records around 10,000 clones, about two thirds of them present only once. The sequencing sample was made of normal breast tissue next to the tumor. Every receptor here comes from a person aged 55 to 75 with breast cancer. CDR3s include the opening cysteine and the closing phenylalanine or tryptophan. The D gene is left open where the match is weak. The size entry is marked missing in some rows and otherwise reads once, few, many or a size class.

>TRBJ2-2|-|TRBV6-5|-
TGTGCCAGCAGGCCCGGGATCGCCTCCGGGGAGCTGTTTTTT
CASRPGIASGELFF
>TRBJ1-1|-|TRBV5-1|-
TGCGCCAGCAGCTTGGCCAAAGGGAGTACCACTGAAGCTTTCTTT
CASSLAKGSTTEAFF
>TRBJ2-7|-|TRBV29-1|TRBD1
TGCAGCGTGGGGACAGGGACCTACGAGCAGTACTTC
CSVGTGTYEQYF
>TRBJ2-7|-|TRBV11-3|TRBD1
TGTGCCAGCAGCTTAGAGACAGGGGGCTCCTACGAGCAGTACTTC
CASSLETGGSYEQYF
>TRBJ1-1|-|TRBV7-2|-
TGTGCCAGCAGCTCCCGCAGGGGCCAGAGCGGAACTGAAGCTTTCTTT
CASSSRRGQSGTEAFF
>TRBJ2-1|-|TRBV27|TRBD2
TGTGCCAGCAGTTTATCGAACCTAGCGGGAGGTGAGCAGTTCTTC
CASSLSNLAGGEQFF
>TRBJ2-7|-|TRBV10-1|TRBD2
TGCGCCAGATTAGTAGCGGGAGGGCCTGGCTACGAGCAGTACTTC
CARLVAGGPGYEQYF
>TRBJ1-4|-|TRBV30|-
TGTGCCTGGAGTGTAGCCGGCGGGGGTGAAAAACTGTTTTTT
CAWSVAGGGEKLFF
>TRBJ1-1|-|TRBV19|-
TGTGCCAGTAGCCAGGACAGTAGAGCTTTCTTT
CASSQDSRAFF
>TRBJ2-2|-|TRBV19|TRBD2
TGTGCCAGTAGTACTCCGCCGGGACTAGCGGGAGATCGGGACACCGGGGAGCTGTTTTTT
CASSTPPGLAGDRDTGELFF
>TRBJ2-3|-|TRBV7-7|TRBD2
TGTGCCAGCAGCCCCGGGGTAGCGGGAGTAAATCAGTATTTT
CASSPGVAGVNQYF
>TRBJ1-3|-|TRBV19|TRBD1
TGTGCCAGTAGGGGACAGGGTCAGGGAAACACCATATATTTT
CASRGQGQGNTIYF
>TRBJ2-2|few|TRBV15|-
TGTGCCACCAGCAGAGCCGGGACCGGGGAGCTGTTTTTT
CATSRAGTGELFF
>TRBJ2-1|-|TRBV5-1|-
TGCGCCAGCAGCACAGGAAACAGCGACAGTGAGCAGTTCTTC
CASSTGNSDSEQFF
>TRBJ1-2|few|TRBV4-3|TRBD1
TGCGCCAGCAGCCCCCAAATGACAGGGGTGAACTATGGCTACACCTTC
CASSPQMTGVNYGYTF
>TRBJ1-3|-|TRBV30|-
TGTGCCTGGAGTGTTACGAGAAGCTCTGGAAACACCATATATTTT
CAWSVTRSSGNTIYF
>TRBJ2-1|-|TRBV5-1|TRBD1
TGCGCCAGCAGCTCCCCCGGGACAGGGGCCAATGAGCAGTTCTTC
CASSSPGTGANEQFF
>TRBJ2-7|once|TRBV4-3|TRBD1
TGCGCCAGCAGCCTCGGACAGGGGTTAATCTACGAGCAGTACTTC
CASSLGQGLIYEQYF
>TRBJ1-4|-|TRBV30|TRBD1
TGTGCCTGGAAGAAACAGGGGGCGTACGAAAAACTGTTTTTT
CAWKKQGAYEKLFF
>TRBJ2-7|-|TRBV6-6|-
TGTGCCGTCTGCCCAAGTGGCTTCTACGAGCAGTACTTC
CAVCPSGFYEQYF
>TRBJ1-3|-|TRBV11-3|TRBD1
TGTGCCAGCAGCTTAGCCCAGGGGGCTAGCTCTGGAAACACCATATATTTT
CASSLAQGASSGNTIYF
>TRBJ2-1|medium-sized|TRBV14|TRBD2
TGTGCCAGCAGCCGACCGGGACTAGCGGGAGGACGGAATGAGCAGTTCTTC
CASSRPGLAGGRNEQFF
>TRBJ2-7|-|TRBV5-4|-
TGTGCCAGCAGCTTGGTGCCAGCGGAAGAGCAGTACTTC
CASSLVPAEEQYF
>TRBJ2-7|-|TRBV18|-
TGTGCCAGCTCACCACTTGAGAGCTCCTACGAGCAGTACTTC
CASSPLESSYEQYF
>TRBJ2-1|-|TRBV27|-
TGTGCCAGCAGCGCCGGGGGGCCTTACAATGAGCAGTTCTTC
CASSAGGPYNEQFF
>TRBJ2-5|-|TRBV30|-
TGTGCCTGGAGTGTAACGGGAAGGGAGACCCAGTACTTC
CAWSVTGRETQYF
>TRBJ1-1|-|TRBV4-1|-
TGCGCCAGCAGCCAAGGGTACGGGGGGTTGAACACTGAAGCTTTCTTT
CASSQGYGGLNTEAFF
>TRBJ2-5|once|TRBV27|TRBD1
TGTGCCAGCAGTTTGGGACAGGGGGCAGGAGAGACCCAGTACTTC
CASSLGQGAGETQYF
>TRBJ2-7|-|TRBV28|-
TGTGCCAGCAGGGGGAGTGGGTGGGGCTCCTACGAGCAGTACTTC
CASRGSGWGSYEQYF
>TRBJ2-7|-|TRBV29-1|-
TGCAGCCCCCACCGGTCGGGGGACAGCGGCGAGCAGTACTTC
CSPHRSGDSGEQYF
>TRBJ1-5|-|TRBV6-6|-
TGTGCCAGCAGTACCGCGAGGGGGAAAGATCAGCCCCAGCATTTT
CASSTARGKDQPQHF
>TRBJ2-5|-|TRBV5-6|TRBD1
TGTGCCAGCACCGTAACAGGGGTGGCTGGAGAGACCCAGTACTTC
CASTVTGVAGETQYF
>TRBJ2-1|medium-sized|TRBV2|-
TGTGCCAGCAGGGAGAGGGCCAGCTACAATGAGCAGTTCTTC
CASRERASYNEQFF
>TRBJ2-5|-|TRBV9|TRBD2
TGTGCCAGCAGCGTGAACCGAGCTAGCGGGAATGGGGGCCAAGAGACCCAGTACTTC
CASSVNRASGNGGQETQYF
>TRBJ2-7|-|TRBV29-1|TRBD1
TGCAGCGTTGGGACAGGGACCTACGAGCAGTACTTC
CSVGTGTYEQYF
>TRBJ2-2|-|TRBV9|TRBD2
TGTGCCAGCAGCGTAGAGCTAGCGGGACGGGAGCTGTTTTTT
CASSVELAGRELFF